The clone carrying this TCR beta chain was observed once. The antigen is undetermined. Clones were sequenced by immunoSEQ multiplex PCR, and TCRdb holds only the in-frame ones, with some missing. The sample has tens of thousands of clones; approximately 88% are singletons. The CDR3 is 13 amino acids. V was trimmed by 0 bases and J by 9 bases, leaving 9 bases between them. Germline loops: CDR1 MNHEY, CDR2 SVGAGI. Samples were taken at extremely preterm deliveries at about 22-27 weeks of gestation. These data come from a study of naive CD8 T cells in extremely preterm neonates. Study-level results: Relative to older groups, preterm infants had shorter, less trimmed CDR3s with fewer N additions. Preterm samples differed in productive template counts; sample size was small. iChao1 richness was lowest in preterm neonates, significantly versus all ages.

The genes are TRBV6-5 and TRBJ2-1, with a possible D match to TRBD2 (6 bases). The specimen sequenced was naive CD8+ T cells from cord blood. The source of this sequence is a boy who was born preterm. CDR3: CASSYSTSFEQFF. The CDR3 bases are TGTGCCAGCAGTTACTCGACTAGTTTTGAGCAGTTCTTC.